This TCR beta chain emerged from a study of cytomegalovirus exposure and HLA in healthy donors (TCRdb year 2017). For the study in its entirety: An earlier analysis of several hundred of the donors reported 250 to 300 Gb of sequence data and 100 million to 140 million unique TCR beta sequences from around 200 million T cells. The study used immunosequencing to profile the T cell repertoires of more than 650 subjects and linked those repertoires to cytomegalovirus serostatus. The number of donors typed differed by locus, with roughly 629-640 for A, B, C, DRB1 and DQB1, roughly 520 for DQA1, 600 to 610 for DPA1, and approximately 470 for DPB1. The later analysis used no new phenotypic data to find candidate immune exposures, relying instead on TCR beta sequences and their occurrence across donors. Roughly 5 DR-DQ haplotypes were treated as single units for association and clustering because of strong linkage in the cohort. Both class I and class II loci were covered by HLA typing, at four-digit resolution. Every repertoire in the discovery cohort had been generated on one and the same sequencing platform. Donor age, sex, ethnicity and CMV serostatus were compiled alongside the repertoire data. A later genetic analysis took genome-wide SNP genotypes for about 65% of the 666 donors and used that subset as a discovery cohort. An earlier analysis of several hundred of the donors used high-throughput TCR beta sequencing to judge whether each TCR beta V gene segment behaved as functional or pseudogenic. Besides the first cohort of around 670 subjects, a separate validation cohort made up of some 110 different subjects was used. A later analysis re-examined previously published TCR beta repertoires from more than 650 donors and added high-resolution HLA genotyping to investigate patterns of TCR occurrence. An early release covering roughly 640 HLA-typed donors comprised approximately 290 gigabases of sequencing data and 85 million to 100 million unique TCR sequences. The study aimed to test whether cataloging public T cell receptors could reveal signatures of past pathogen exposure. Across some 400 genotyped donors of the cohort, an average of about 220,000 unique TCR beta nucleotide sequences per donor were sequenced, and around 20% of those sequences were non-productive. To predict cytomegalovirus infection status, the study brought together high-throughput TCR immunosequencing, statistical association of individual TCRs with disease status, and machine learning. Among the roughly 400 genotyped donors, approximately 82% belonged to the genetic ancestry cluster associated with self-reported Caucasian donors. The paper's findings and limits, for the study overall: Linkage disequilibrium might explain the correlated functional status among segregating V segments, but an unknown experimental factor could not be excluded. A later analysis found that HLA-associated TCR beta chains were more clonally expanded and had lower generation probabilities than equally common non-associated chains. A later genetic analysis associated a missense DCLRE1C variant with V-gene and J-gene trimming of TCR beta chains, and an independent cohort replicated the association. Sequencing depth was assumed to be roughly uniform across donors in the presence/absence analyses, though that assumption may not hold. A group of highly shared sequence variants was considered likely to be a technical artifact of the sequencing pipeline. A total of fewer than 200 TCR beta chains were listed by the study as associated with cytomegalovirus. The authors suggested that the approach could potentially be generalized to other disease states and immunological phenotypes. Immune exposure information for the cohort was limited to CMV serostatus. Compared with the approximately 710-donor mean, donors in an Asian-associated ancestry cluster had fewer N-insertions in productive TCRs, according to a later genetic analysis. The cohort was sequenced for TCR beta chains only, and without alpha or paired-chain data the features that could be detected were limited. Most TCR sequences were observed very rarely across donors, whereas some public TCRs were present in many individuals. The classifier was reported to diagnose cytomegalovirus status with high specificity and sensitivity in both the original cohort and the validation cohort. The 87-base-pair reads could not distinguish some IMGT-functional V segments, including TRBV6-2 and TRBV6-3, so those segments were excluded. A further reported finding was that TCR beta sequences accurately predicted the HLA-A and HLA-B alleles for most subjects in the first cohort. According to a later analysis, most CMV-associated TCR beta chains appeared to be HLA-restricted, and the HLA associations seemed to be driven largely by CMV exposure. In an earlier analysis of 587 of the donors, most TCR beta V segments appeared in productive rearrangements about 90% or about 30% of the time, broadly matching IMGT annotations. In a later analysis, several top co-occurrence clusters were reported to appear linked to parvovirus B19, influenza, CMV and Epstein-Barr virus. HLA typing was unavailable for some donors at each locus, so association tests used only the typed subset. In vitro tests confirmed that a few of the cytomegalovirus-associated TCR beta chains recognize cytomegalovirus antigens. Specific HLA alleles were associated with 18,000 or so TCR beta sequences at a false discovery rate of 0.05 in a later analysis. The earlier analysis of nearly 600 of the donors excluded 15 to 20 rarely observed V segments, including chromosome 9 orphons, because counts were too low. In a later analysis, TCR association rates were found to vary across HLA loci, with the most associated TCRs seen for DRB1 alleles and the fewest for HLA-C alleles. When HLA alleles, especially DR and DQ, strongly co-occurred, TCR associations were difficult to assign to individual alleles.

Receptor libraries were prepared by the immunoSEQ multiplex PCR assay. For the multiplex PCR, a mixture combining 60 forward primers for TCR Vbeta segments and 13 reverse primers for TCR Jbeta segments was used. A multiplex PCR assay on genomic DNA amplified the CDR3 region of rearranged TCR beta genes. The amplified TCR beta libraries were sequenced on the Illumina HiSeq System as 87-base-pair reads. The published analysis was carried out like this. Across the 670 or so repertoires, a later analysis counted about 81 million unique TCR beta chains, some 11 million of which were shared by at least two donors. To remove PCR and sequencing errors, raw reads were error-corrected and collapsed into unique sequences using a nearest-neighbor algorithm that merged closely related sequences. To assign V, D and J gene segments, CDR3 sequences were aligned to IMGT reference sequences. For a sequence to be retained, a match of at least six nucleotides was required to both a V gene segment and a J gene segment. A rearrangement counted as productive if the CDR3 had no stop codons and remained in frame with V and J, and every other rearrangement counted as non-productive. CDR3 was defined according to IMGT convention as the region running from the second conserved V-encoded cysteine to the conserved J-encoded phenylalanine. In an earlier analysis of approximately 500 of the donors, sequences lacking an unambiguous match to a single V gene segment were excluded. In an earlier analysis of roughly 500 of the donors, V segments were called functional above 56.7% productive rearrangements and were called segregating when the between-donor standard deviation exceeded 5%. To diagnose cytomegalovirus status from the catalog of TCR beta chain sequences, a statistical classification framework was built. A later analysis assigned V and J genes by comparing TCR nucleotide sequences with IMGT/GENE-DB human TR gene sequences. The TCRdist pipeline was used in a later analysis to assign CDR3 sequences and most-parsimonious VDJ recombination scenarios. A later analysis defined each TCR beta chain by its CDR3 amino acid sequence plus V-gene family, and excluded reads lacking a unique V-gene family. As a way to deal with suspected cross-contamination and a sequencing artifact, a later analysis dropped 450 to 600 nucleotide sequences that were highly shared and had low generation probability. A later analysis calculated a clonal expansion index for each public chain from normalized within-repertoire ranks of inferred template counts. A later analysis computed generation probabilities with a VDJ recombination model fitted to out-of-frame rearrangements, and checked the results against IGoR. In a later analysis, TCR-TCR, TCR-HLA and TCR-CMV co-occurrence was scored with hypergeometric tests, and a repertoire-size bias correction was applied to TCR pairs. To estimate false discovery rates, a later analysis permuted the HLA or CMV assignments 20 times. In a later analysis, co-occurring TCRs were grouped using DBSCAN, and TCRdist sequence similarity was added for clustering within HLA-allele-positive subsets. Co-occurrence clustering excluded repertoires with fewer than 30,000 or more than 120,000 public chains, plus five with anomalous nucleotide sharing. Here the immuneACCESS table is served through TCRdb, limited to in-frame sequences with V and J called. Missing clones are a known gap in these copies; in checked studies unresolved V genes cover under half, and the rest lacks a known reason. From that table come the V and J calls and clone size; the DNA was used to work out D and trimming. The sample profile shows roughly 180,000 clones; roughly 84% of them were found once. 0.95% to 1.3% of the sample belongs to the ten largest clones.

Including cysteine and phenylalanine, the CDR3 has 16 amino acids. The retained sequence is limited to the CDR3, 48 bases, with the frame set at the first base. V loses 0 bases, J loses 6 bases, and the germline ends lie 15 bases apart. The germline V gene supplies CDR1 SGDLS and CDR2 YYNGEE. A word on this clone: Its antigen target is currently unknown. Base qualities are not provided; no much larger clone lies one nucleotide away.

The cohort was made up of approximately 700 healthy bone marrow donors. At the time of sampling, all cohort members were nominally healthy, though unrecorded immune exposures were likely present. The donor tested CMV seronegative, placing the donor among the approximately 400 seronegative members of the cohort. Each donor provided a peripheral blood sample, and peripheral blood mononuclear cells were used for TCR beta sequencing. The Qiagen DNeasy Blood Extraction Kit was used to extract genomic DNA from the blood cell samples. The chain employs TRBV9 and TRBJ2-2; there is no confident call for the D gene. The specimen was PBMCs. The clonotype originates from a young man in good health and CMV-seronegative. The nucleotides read TGTGCCAGCAGCGTAGAAGTAGCTTTAACGTCCGGGGAGCTGTTTTTT. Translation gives CASSVEVALTSGELFF.